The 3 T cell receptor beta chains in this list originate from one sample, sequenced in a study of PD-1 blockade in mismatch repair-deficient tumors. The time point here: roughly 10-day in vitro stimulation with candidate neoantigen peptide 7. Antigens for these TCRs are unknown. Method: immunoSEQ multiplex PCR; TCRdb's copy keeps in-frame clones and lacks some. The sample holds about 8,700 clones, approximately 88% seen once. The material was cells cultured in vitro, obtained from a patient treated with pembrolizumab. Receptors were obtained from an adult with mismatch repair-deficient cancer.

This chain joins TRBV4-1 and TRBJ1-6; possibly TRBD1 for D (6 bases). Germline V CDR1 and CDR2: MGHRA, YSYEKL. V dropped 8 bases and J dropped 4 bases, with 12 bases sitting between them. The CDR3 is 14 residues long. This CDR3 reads CASGGPIYNSPLHF. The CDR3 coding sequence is TGCGCCAGCGGGGGCCCCATTTATAATTCACCCCTCCACTTT.

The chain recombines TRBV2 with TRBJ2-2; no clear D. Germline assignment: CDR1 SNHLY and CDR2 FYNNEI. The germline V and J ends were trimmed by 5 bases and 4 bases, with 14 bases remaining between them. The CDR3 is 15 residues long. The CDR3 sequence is CASSQRLGSTGELFF. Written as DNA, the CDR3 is TGTGCCAGCAGTCAAAGGCTCGGAAGCACCGGGGAGCTGTTTTTT.

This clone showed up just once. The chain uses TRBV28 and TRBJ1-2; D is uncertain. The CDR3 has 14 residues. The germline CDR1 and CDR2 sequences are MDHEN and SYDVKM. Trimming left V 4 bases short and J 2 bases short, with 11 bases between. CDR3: CASSSGSINYGYTF. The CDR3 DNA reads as TGTGCCAGCAGTTCTGGCTCCATCAACTATGGCTACACCTTC.